The 21 T cell receptor beta chains presented below share a single source sample, sequenced in a study of blood T cell repertoires in COVID-19. Here immunoSEQ multiplex PCR was the method, and the copy in TCRdb shows in-frame clones only, minus some. This table has 300,000 to 350,000 clones, around 89% appearing once. Sequencing was performed on PBMCs or T cells enriched from blood (not recorded which). Every receptor here comes from a woman under 30 with acute COVID-19.

CDR3 region: CASSLVGLAGYTF. As DNA, the CDR3 is TGTGCCAGCAGTTTGGTGGGGCTCGCTGGCTACACCTTC. The chain employs TRBV27 and TRBJ1-2; the D gene is possibly TRBD1 (5 bases). Trimming cost V 3 bases and J 7 bases, with 12 bases left between them. This CDR3 region has 13 residues. CDR1 is MNHEY, CDR2 SMNVEV, per germline (reference sequence).

V usage is TRBV11-2 and J usage is TRBJ2-2; 10 bases agree with TRBD1. Germline CDR1 reads SGHAT; CDR2 reads FQNNGV. The V segment lost 4 bases and the J segment 3 bases; nucleotides outside the gene matches: 5. This CDR3 has 16 residues. CDR3 loop: CASSSTGGVYTGELFF. The DNA for the CDR3 is TGTGCCAGCAGCTCGACAGGGGGCGTGTACACCGGGGAGCTGTTTTTT.

The chain couples TRBV7-2 to TRBJ1-2; D is perhaps TRBD1 (5 bases). Trimming left V 1 base short and J 6 bases short, with 12 bases between. The CDR3 is 14 amino acids. The germline V gene has CDR1 SGHTA and CDR2 FQGNSA. The CDR3: CASSLEAGNHGYTF. The CDR3 region has the DNA TGTGCCAGCAGCTTAGAGGCAGGGAACCATGGCTACACCTTC.

The chain combines TRBV9 with TRBJ2-7; D gene ambiguous. Germline V gene lookup returns CDR1 SGDLS and CDR2 YYNGEE. The germline V and J ends were trimmed by 0 bases and 3 bases, with 13 bases remaining between them. The CDR3 loop spans 15 amino acids. The CDR3 DNA sequence: TGTGCCAGCAGCGTAGTGATCAGGCTTGACTACGAGCAGTACTTC. Protein: CASSVVIRLDYEQYF. The variable domain in full, completed from reference TRBV9 and TRBJ2-7, reads DSGVTQTPKHLITATGQRVTLRCSPRSGDLSVYWYQQSLDQGLQFLIQYYNGEERAKGNILERFSAQQFPDLHSELNLSSLELGDSALYFCASSVVIRLDYEQYFGPGTRLTVT.

J is TRBJ2-2 and V is TRBV2; TRBD2 matches at 14 bases. Germline values: CDR1 SNHLY, CDR2 FYNNEI. Unmatched junction bases numbered 2, after V lost 5 bases and J lost 0 bases. CDR3 length: 17 amino acids. DNA of the CDR3: TGTGCCAGCAGTCGGACTAGCGGGAGGACGAACACCGGGGAGCTGTTTTTT. It encodes CASSRTSGRTNTGELFF.

This CDR3 is CASSVGGQPFYEQYF. The CDR3 DNA is TGTGCCAGCAGCGTAGGGGGACAGCCATTCTACGAGCAGTACTTC. The chain uses TRBV9 and TRBJ2-7; TRBD1 matches 7 bases. The V and J ends lost 0 bases and 3 bases, in that order; junction bases with no gene match: 6. The germline gives CDR1 SGDLS, CDR2 YYNGEE. The CDR3 runs 15 residues. Full variable domain (remainder filled in from reference TRBV9 and TRBJ2-7): DSGVTQTPKHLITATGQRVTLRCSPRSGDLSVYWYQQSLDQGLQFLIQYYNGEERAKGNILERFSAQQFPDLHSELNLSSLELGDSALYFCASSVGGQPFYEQYFGPGTRLTVT.

Remarks on this clone: Mismatch with germline at one junction end may stem from a read error. The chain uses TRBV5-8 and TRBJ2-7, with 7 bases that match TRBD2. The CDR3 has 10 residues. Germline lookup yields CDR1 SGHTS and CDR2 YDEGEE. The CDR3 DNA follows: TGTGCCAGCAGCCCGGGACTAATTAGTTTC. It specifies CASSPGLISF. The whole variable domain, filled in from reference TRBV5-8 and TRBJ2-7, reads EAGVTQSPTHLIKTRGQQATLRCSPISGHTSVYWYQQALGLGLQFLLWYDEGEERNRGNFPPRFSGRQFPNYSSELNVNALELEDSALYLCASSPGLISFGPGTRLTVT.

This clone was found once. V gene TRBV19 combines with J gene TRBJ1-1; D unclear. The CDR3 has 12 amino acids. V was clipped by 5 bases and J by 7 bases, with 11 bases between them. Germline V CDR1 and CDR2: LNHDA, SQIVND (reference sequence). The DNA for the CDR3 is TGTGCCAGTAGTCCTCCCGGCGGTGAAGCTTTCTTT. Its translation: CASSPPGGEAFF.

This chain joins TRBV7-8 and TRBJ1-1, with unresolved D. The CDR3 runs 14 residues. Germline V gene lookup returns CDR1 SGHVS and CDR2 FQNEAQ. Deletions cut 5 bases from V and 0 bases from J, with 10 bases between. The chain's CDR3 is CASSPSGMNTEAFF. The CDR3 DNA follows: TGTGCCAGCAGCCCCTCGGGGATGAACACTGAAGCTTTCTTT.

The gene calls are TRBV9 and TRBJ1-2; 7 bases line up with TRBD1. CDR3 length: 14 amino acids. V was pared by 1 base and J by 1 base, with 1 base of the junction left unmatched. CDR1 and CDR2 (germline): SGDLS, YYNGEE. The CDR3, as DNA: TGTGCCAGCAGCGTATGGGACAGTAACTATGGCTACACCTTC. As protein: CASSVWDSNYGYTF.

This sequence joins TRBV9 and TRBJ2-7; TRBD2 agrees at 13 bases. Germline CDR1 SGDLS, CDR2 YYNGEE. V lost 4 bases, J lost 3 bases, and 4 bases stayed unmatched. There are 15 residues in the CDR3. Here the CDR3 reads CASSPRLAGGYEQYF. As DNA, the CDR3 is TGTGCCAGCAGCCCCCGACTAGCGGGGGGCTACGAGCAGTACTTC.

The CDR3 region is CASSLARDRVNQPQHF. The CDR3 coding sequence is TGTGCCAGCAGCTTGGCGAGGGACAGGGTCAATCAGCCCCAGCATTTT. The V and J genes are TRBV5-6 and TRBJ1-5; TRBD1 matches 9 bases. The CDR3 contains 16 residues. Germline V gene data show CDR1 as SGHDT and CDR2 as YYEEEE. The V and J ends lost 0 bases and 3 bases, in that order; junction bases with no gene match: 4.

The chain has TRBV4-2 and TRBJ2-2; 10 bases align to TRBD2. After removal of 0 bases from V and 2 bases from J, the junction contained 3 bases not matched to a gene. This CDR3 region has 17 residues. Germline V gives CDR1 LGHNA, CDR2 YNFKEQ. CDR3 in amino acids: CASSQDLAGANTGELFF. CDR3 DNA sequence: TGTGCCAGCAGCCAAGACCTAGCGGGAGCTAACACCGGGGAGCTGTTTTTT.

The rearrangement joins TRBV5-1 to TRBJ1-4; 7 nucleotides align to TRBD1. CDR3 length equals 14 residues. The ends lost 2 bases at V and 3 bases at J; junction bases unmatched: 1. Germline-derived CDR1 and CDR2 are SGHRS and YFSETQ. The DNA of the CDR3 is TGCGCCAGCAGCTTCGACAGGGCTAATGAAAAACTGTTTTTT. Translation: CASSFDRANEKLFF.

The chain combines TRBV21-1 with TRBJ1-1. TRBV21-1 has pseudogene status. The CDR3 runs to 14 residues. CDR3 in amino acids: CASSKGGPNTEAFF. The CDR3 DNA is TGTGCCAGCAGCAAAGGAGGCCCGAACACTGAAGCTTTCTTT.

This clone was seen only once. The V and J genes are TRBV6-5 and TRBJ1-2, with 10 nucleotides matching TRBD1. The CDR3 consists of 14 residues. Germline CDR1 reads MNHEY; CDR2 reads SVGAGI. V was clipped by 5 bases and J by 4 bases; unmatched bases: 4. The DNA for the CDR3 is TGTGCCAGCAGTCTGGACAGGGGGACCTATGGCTACACCTTC. This encodes CASSLDRGTYGYTF.

The V gene is TRBV24-1, the J gene TRBJ2-1; 14 bases fit TRBD2. CDR3 length: 16 residues. The V gene's germline CDR1 is KGHDR and CDR2 SFDVKD. V lost 7 bases, J lost 10 bases, and 11 bases stayed unmatched. DNA for the CDR3: TGTGCCACCAGCCCAACCGGGACTAGCGGGAGCCCAGAGCAGTTCTTC. This translates into CATSPTGTSGSPEQFF.

The rearrangement joins TRBV27 to TRBJ1-6, with a tentative D call TRBD1 (5 bases). V dropped 5 bases and J dropped 10 bases, with 15 bases sitting between them. Per germline, CDR1 MNHEY and CDR2 SMNVEV (reference sequence). CDR3 size: 14 residues. DNA for the CDR3: TGTGCCAGCAGTCCGGGGGTTTCGGGGTCACCCCTCCACTTT. Protein product: CASSPGVSGSPLHF.

The V and J genes are TRBV30 and TRBJ1-3, with no clear D. The CDR3 has 14 residues. Per germline, CDR1 GTSNPN and CDR2 SVGIG (reference sequence). V was trimmed by 3 bases and J by 0 bases, leaving 9 bases between them. The chain's CDR3 is CAWRRSYSGNTIYF. In DNA, the CDR3 is TGTGCCTGGAGGCGAAGCTACTCTGGAAACACCATATATTTT.

V and J are TRBV6-5 and TRBJ1-6; D perhaps matches TRBD1 (6 bases). The CDR3 is 13 amino acids. Trimming left V 6 bases short and J 7 bases short, with 10 bases between. Germline CDR1 is MNHEY and CDR2 is SVGAGI. CDR3 protein: CASSQDRNSPLHF. In DNA, the CDR3 is TGTGCCAGCAGCCAGGACAGAAATTCACCCCTCCACTTT.

The chain couples TRBV28 to TRBJ2-5; D ambiguous. CDR1 and CDR2 (germline): MDHEN, SYDVKM. The CDR3 spans 15 residues. V was trimmed by 3 bases and J by 4 bases, leaving 15 bases between them. The DNA for the CDR3 is TGTGCCAGCAGTTTGTCCAATGGCCAAAGAGAGACCCAGTACTTC. This encodes CASSLSNGQRETQYF.